A single sample gave rise to the 29 T cell receptor beta chains below, sequenced in a study of cytomegalovirus exposure and HLA in healthy donors. Clones were sequenced by immunoSEQ multiplex PCR, and TCRdb holds only the in-frame ones, with some missing. The sample records hundreds of thousands of clones, 80% to 90% being singletons. The source material was PBMCs. The receptors come from a woman between 18 and 29 years old in good health and CMV-seronegative.

The V call is TRBV5-4, the J call TRBJ1-2; 12 positions agree with TRBD1. The CDR3 spans 15 residues. Germline assignment: CDR1 SGHNT and CDR2 YYREEE (reference sequence). The V segment lost 0 bases and the J segment 10 bases; nucleotides outside the gene matches: 7. CDR3 residues: CASSLGPGTGGDYTF. CDR3 nucleotide sequence: TGTGCCAGCAGCTTGGGCCCCGGGACAGGGGGCGACTACACCTTC.

As DNA, the CDR3 is TGTGCCAGCAGCGCCGGACAGGGGGGGGCCCCCGAGCAGTTCTTC. It translates to CASSAGQGGAPEQFF. The chain is built from TRBV9 and TRBJ2-1; 10 nucleotides match TRBD1. CDR1 is SGDLS and CDR2 is YYNGEE in the germline V gene. This CDR3 is built from 15 residues. Trimming at V came to 3 bases and at J to 10 bases, leaving 10 bases not matched to a gene.

This chain links TRBV21-1 with TRBJ2-1; TRBD1, the table's D call, was not compared with the DNA. TRBV21-1 constitutes a pseudogene. The CDR3 covers 18 residues. CDR3 sequence: CASGVRQGPLWYYNEQFF. The CDR3 nucleotides are TGTGCCAGCGGGGTCAGGCAGGGTCCTCTCTGGTACTACAATGAGCAGTTCTTC.

V usage is TRBV27 and J usage is TRBJ1-5, with D perhaps matching TRBD1 (6 bases). V dropped 5 bases and J dropped 5 bases, with 13 bases sitting between them. Germline V gene data show CDR1 as MNHEY and CDR2 as SMNVEV (reference sequence). The CDR3 is made up of 14 amino acids. The CDR3 loop reads CASSPSGQYQPQHF. DNA for the CDR3: TGTGCCAGCAGTCCTTCGGGACAATATCAGCCCCAGCATTTT.

This clone was detected only a few times. This chain joins TRBV28 and TRBJ1-2, with TRBD1 matching over 8 bases. This CDR3 has 15 residues. Germline V gives CDR1 MDHEN, CDR2 SYDVKM. V was clipped by 6 bases and J by 7 bases; unmatched bases: 13. The CDR3 DNA reads TGTGCCAGCAGGTCGACAGGGGAGGGAGATGGTGGCTACACCTTC. Translating it yields CASRSTGEGDGGYTF.

The J gene is TRBJ2-7, the V gene TRBV4-1, with 8 bases matching TRBD1. Germline V gene data show CDR1 as MGHRA and CDR2 as YSYEKL. Trimming cost V 0 bases and J 3 bases; bases outside gene matches: 4. This CDR3 spans 15 amino acids. The CDR3 spells CASSQDGQGVYEQYF. As DNA, the CDR3 is TGCGCCAGCAGCCAAGATGGACAGGGTGTCTACGAGCAGTACTTC.

The DNA of the CDR3 is TGTGCCAGCAGTGACTCACAGGGGGCAGATACGCAGTATTTT. Translation: CASSDSQGADTQYF. J is TRBJ2-3 and V is TRBV6-4; 8 bases are a match to TRBD1. The V gene end was trimmed by 0 bases and the J gene end by 4 bases; junction bases not matched to a gene: 0. The CDR3 spans 14 residues. Germline V gene data show CDR1 as MRHNA and CDR2 as SNTAGT.

The count of this clone is one. The chain carries TRBV6-6 and TRBJ2-3, with D unresolved. Germline-derived CDR1 and CDR2 are MNHNY and SVGAGI (reference sequence). The CDR3 sequence is 13 residues long. The V end lost 5 bases, the J end lost 2 bases, and 8 bases lay between the germline ends. CDR3 in DNA: TGTGCCAGCAGTACGTCTATCACAGATACGCAGTATTTT. It is translated as CASSTSITDTQYF.

J is TRBJ2-3 and V is TRBV10-3; D is unclear. Trimming removed 0 bases at V and 4 bases at J, with 5 bases between. CDR3 size: 13 residues. Germline CDR1 is ENHRY and CDR2 is SYGVKD. CDR3 coding DNA: TGTGCCATCAGTGAGTCGAGATCAGATACGCAGTATTTT. Translated: CAISESRSDTQYF.

V gene TRBV11-2 combines with J gene TRBJ1-5; no clear D gene. Trimming took 2 bases from V and 2 from J, leaving 10 bases between them. Germline V gives CDR1 SGHAT, CDR2 FQNNGV. This CDR3 has 15 residues. CDR3 DNA: TGTGCCAGCAGCTTATCAGCAGGCGGCAATCAGCCCCAGCATTTT. Translated: CASSLSAGGNQPQHF.

This clone appeared a few times. The chain recombines TRBV6-1 with TRBJ1-5; D uncertain. The CDR3 spans 16 residues. Looked up from germline, CDR1 is MNHNS and CDR2 is SASEGT. The V and J ends lost 4 bases and 10 bases respectively, with 23 bases between them. The CDR3 nucleotides read TGTGCCAGCAGTGTCAGTAGCGCGAACGTCCCTCTCCCCCAGCATTTT. It yields the protein CASSVSSANVPLPQHF.

The chain links TRBV23-1 to TRBJ2-3; 9 bases are shared with TRBD1. TRBV23-1 is an ORF for which the function is uncertain. CDR3 length: 16 amino acids. J gave up 1 base and V 2 bases, and 4 bases lay outside the gene matches. The CDR3 reads CASSQARTGGTDTQYF. CDR3 nucleotide sequence: TGCGCCAGCAGTCAAGCGAGGACAGGGGGCACAGATACGCAGTATTTT.

Only a few counts were recorded for this clone. This rearrangement joins TRBV4-1 to TRBJ2-7; 7 nucleotides align to TRBD2. The CDR3 length is 13 residues. V lost 2 bases, J lost 2 bases, and 0 bases stayed unmatched. The germline V gene has CDR1 MGHRA and CDR2 YSYEKL. CDR3 coding DNA: TGCGCCAGCAGCCAACGGGAGGCCTACGAGCAGTACTTC. Protein product: CASSQREAYEQYF.

V is TRBV11-3 and J is TRBJ2-1; D unclear. CDR3 size: 13 residues. Germline V CDR1 and CDR2: SGHNT, YENEEA. Trimming left V 1 base short and J 9 bases short, with 10 bases between. The CDR3 DNA reads TGTGCCAGCAGCTTAGCCGTGGTCGGTGAGCAGTTCTTC. Encoded protein: CASSLAVVGEQFF.

A word on this clone: Other nucleotide sequences in the sample specify the same CDR3. The V gene is TRBV7-2, the J gene TRBJ2-7; 11 nucleotides align to TRBD2. Per the germline V gene, CDR1 is SGHTA and CDR2 is FQGNSA. The CDR3 spans 15 residues. Trimming at V came to 3 bases and at J to 0 bases, leaving 1 base not matched to a gene. Here the CDR3 reads CASSFTSGSSYEQYF. As DNA, the CDR3 is TGTGCCAGCAGCTTCACTAGCGGGAGCTCCTACGAGCAGTACTTC.

This clone was counted only a few times. The chain combines TRBV10-1 with TRBJ2-5; 7 bases line up with TRBD1. Trimming removed 2 bases from V and 2 bases from J; junction bases left unmatched: 2. In germline, CDR1 is WNHNN, CDR2 SYGVQD (reference sequence). This CDR3 spans 14 amino acids. CDR3 bases: TGCGCCAGCAGTGAGGGGACAGCACAAGAGACCCAGTACTTC. As protein: CASSEGTAQETQYF.

The J gene is TRBJ2-1, the V gene TRBV9, with TRBD2 matching over 7 bases. Germline V gene sequence: CDR1 SGDLS, CDR2 YYNGEE. This CDR3 spans 17 amino acids. V lost 3 bases, J lost 2 bases, and 11 bases stayed unmatched. CDR3: CASSAPFGGGAYNEQFF. The CDR3 DNA is TGTGCCAGCAGCGCTCCCTTTGGGGGAGGGGCCTACAATGAGCAGTTCTTC.

V usage is TRBV30 and J usage is TRBJ2-7; perhaps TRBD1 as D (5 bases). Germline V gene data show CDR1 as GTSNPN and CDR2 as SVGIG (reference sequence). The CDR3 totals 12 residues. V dropped 0 bases and J dropped 5 bases, with 8 bases sitting between them. The CDR3 spells CAWSVSRDEQYF. CDR3 DNA: TGTGCCTGGAGTGTCAGCAGGGACGAGCAGTACTTC.

The chain joins TRBV4-1 to TRBJ1-5; D might be TRBD1 (6 bases). Germline CDR1 is MGHRA and CDR2 is YSYEKL. The CDR3 is 16 residues long. Trimming shortened V by 0 bases and J by 1 base, and 10 bases separated the two germline ends. CDR3 sequence (DNA): TGCGCCAGCAGCCAAGAACAGGGTAGAAGCAATCAGCCCCAGCATTTT. It specifies CASSQEQGRSNQPQHF.

The chain joins TRBV11-2 to TRBJ2-1; 9 nucleotides match TRBD2. This CDR3 region has 13 residues. V lost 3 bases and J lost 8; bases outside the gene matches: 2. The germline gives CDR1 SGHAT, CDR2 FQNNGV. Written as DNA, the CDR3 is TGTGCCAGCAGCTTGGGACTAGCCGATGAGCAGTTCTTC. This sequence encodes CASSLGLADEQFF.

The genes are TRBV19 and TRBJ2-3; 10 bases fit TRBD2. The germline CDR1 and CDR2 sequences are LNHDA and SQIVND (reference sequence). The CDR3 totals 12 residues. Trimming took 5 bases from V and 12 from J; bases not matched to a gene: 5. CDR3 coding DNA: TGTGCCAGTAGTCCCGGGACTAGCGTACAGTATTTT. This codes for CASSPGTSVQYF.

The V gene is TRBV19, the J gene TRBJ2-1; 7 bases fit TRBD2. The V segment lost 5 bases and the J segment 6 bases; nucleotides outside the gene matches: 13. The CDR3 has 16 residues. The germline V gene has CDR1 LNHDA and CDR2 SQIVND (reference sequence). CDR3 amino acids: CASSPDRDYRTNEQFF. The CDR3 nucleotides read TGTGCCAGTAGTCCGGACCGGGACTACCGAACCAATGAGCAGTTCTTC.

This clone was seen a few times. The V call is TRBV6-5, the J call TRBJ1-6, with a weak D call TRBD1 (5 bases). CDR3 length: 14 residues. From germline, CDR1 is MNHEY and CDR2 SVGAGI. The V end lost 2 bases, the J end lost 7 bases, and 9 bases lay between the germline ends. CDR3 coding DNA: TGTGCCAGCAGTTACGGCGGGGACAATTCACCCCTCCACTTT. Amino acid sequence: CASSYGGDNSPLHF.

The genes are TRBV11-2 and TRBJ1-4; a weak D match, TRBD1 (6 bases). Deletions cut 0 bases from V and 5 bases from J, with 10 bases between. This CDR3 comprises 15 residues. Germline V gene lookup returns CDR1 SGHAT and CDR2 FQNNGV. The CDR3 reads CASSLEGGRNEKLFF. DNA of the CDR3: TGTGCCAGCAGCTTAGAAGGGGGTAGAAATGAAAAACTGTTTTTT. Variable domain in full (rest from reference TRBV11-2 and TRBJ1-4): EAGVAQSPRYKIIEKRQSVAFWCNPISGHATLYWYQQILGQGPKLLIQFQNNGVVDDSQLPKDRFSAERLKGVDSTLKIQPAKLEDSAVYLCASSLEGGRNEKLFFGSGTQLSVL.

The rearrangement links TRBV28 to TRBJ1-5; possible D gene TRBD1, 6 bases. The CDR3 is 15 amino acids. Trimming took 6 bases from V and 0 from J, leaving 12 bases between them. In germline, CDR1 is MDHEN, CDR2 SYDVKM. The CDR3 nucleotides are TGTGCCAGCAGCCCCGGGACAATTAGCAATCAGCCCCAGCATTTT. This gives the protein CASSPGTISNQPQHF.

The chain combines TRBV6-5 with TRBJ1-3; TRBD1 matches at 11 bases. This CDR3 has 15 amino acids. Germline assignment: CDR1 MNHEY and CDR2 SVGAGI. Trimming took 6 bases from V and 3 from J; bases not matched to a gene: 4. This CDR3 is CASRTDRGLGNTIYF. The CDR3 region has the DNA TGTGCCAGCAGAACGGACAGGGGGCTTGGAAACACCATATATTTT.

The V and J genes are TRBV10-3 and TRBJ1-4; D unresolved. The CDR3 consists of 15 residues. The V gene lost 2 bases and the J gene lost 8 bases, with 15 bases spanning the gap. CDR1 and CDR2 from the germline V gene are ENHRY and SYGVKD. DNA for the CDR3: TGTGCCATCAGTGAGGCGGCCGTCCGGGTAGAAAAACTGTTTTTT. It encodes CAISEAAVRVEKLFF.

V usage is TRBV28 and J usage is TRBJ1-1; perhaps TRBD1 as D (5 bases). Germline loops: CDR1 MDHEN, CDR2 SYDVKM. The V and J ends lost 9 bases and 10 bases respectively, with 15 bases between them. The CDR3 runs 11 residues. CDR3 coding DNA: TGTGCCAGTTTCGGGCTTAGGGGAGCTTTCTTT. Its protein product is CASFGLRGAFF.

V gene TRBV7-9 combines with J gene TRBJ2-7; 8 bases align to TRBD1. Germline V lookup: CDR1 SEHNR, CDR2 FQNEAQ (reference sequence). V lost 6 bases to trimming and J lost 2 bases; unmatched junction nucleotides: 9. The CDR3 totals 15 residues. The CDR3 loop reads CASSLTQGDTYEQYF. The CDR3 DNA reads as TGTGCCAGCAGTCTGACACAGGGGGACACCTACGAGCAGTACTTC.